The T cell receptor (beta chain) described here comes from a study of shared clonotypes between healthy human individuals (dated by TCRdb to between 2020 and 2021). Background on the whole study: The cohort included three men and a couple of women between 18 and 49 years of age. For each donor, CD4 naive and CD4 memory were each run on three plates, CD8 naive on two plates, and CD8 memory on one plate. To estimate repertoire size and how much clonotypes are shared between individuals, the study performed deep sequencing of blood TCR repertoires from roughly five healthy adults. Different laboratories and diverse techniques were used to prepare libraries and sequence TCR repertoires, to increase sequencing depth and limit assay-specific biases. Between about 0.9 and 8.9 billion PBMCs per donor were obtained by leukapheresis. Study-wide conclusions, independent of this receptor: Larger estimated clonotype richness was generally found for naive subsets than for memory subsets. Pairwise subsampling led to the expectation that sequencing depth would affect the degree of clonotype sharing among donors. The genetic and exposure-history diversity represented was limited by the small number of donors. Clonotypes shared by all four sorted-subset donors showed higher generation probabilities than non-shared clonotypes. Sampling was limited to blood, and TCR repertoires in tissue likely differ from TCR repertoires in blood. Sharing across a few donors was observed for approximately 5% of naive CD4, less than 4% of naive CD8, roughly 2.3% of memory CD4, and roughly 0.4% of memory CD8 clonotypes. Incomplete sequencing was indicated by rarefaction of sorted-subset datasets, despite the large sequencing depth.

For this clone: It has no known antigen specificity. Base qualities are not recorded, but no much larger clone differs from it by a single base.

CDR1 and CDR2, per the germline V gene (reference sequence), are GTSNPN and SVGIG. V sheds 0 bases and J sheds 7 bases, leaving 15 bases between their ends. Spanning cysteine to phenylalanine, the CDR3 consists of 15 amino acids. Of the read, only the CDR3 DNA is kept; its 45 bases are in frame from base 1. Using the deep immunoSEQ assay, multiplex PCR amplified TCR CDR3 regions from genomic DNA. For each cell subset, the extracted genomic DNA was distributed evenly across all wells of several immunoSEQ 96-well plates, and each plate served as one replicate. For sorted subsets, each replicate PCR was loaded with 200 ng genomic DNA, equivalent to some 27,000 T cell genomes. The purified libraries were quantified using a Qubit 3.0 fluorometer, sized with a Bioanalyzer 2100, and then quantified again using the KAPA Library Quantification kit. Every immunoSEQ 96-well plate was sequenced on a separate single-read 150-cycle Illumina NextSeq 550 flow cell. The study's own analysis went as follows. Because the immunoSEQ output held only junctional sequences and lacked quality scores, the filtering could not match the filtering applied to full-length reads. Sequences were annotated with PyIR, a Python wrapper for IgBLAST v1.9, and V/J genes and CDR3 were assigned using IMGT germline references. Any read was removed if the V/J assignment was weak (E-value above 1e-6), the CDR3 was missing, or the read contained stop codons, out-of-frame junctions, or ambiguous translated residues. V3J clonotypes were defined as sequences sharing the same inferred V gene, J gene, and CDR3 amino acid sequence. The percentage overlap between two repertoires was calculated by dividing the number of shared unique clonotypes by the size of the smaller repertoire. Richness of each repertoire was evaluated using RTK rarefaction, the Chao1 estimator, and Recon v2.1 estimates of unobserved clonotypes. Generation probabilities for all TCRbeta clonotypes obtained by the gDNA method from a few donors were computed using OLGA. This is the immuneACCESS table as TCRdb keeps it, with only in-frame sequences that have V and J called. A part of the clones is gone; compared with another copy, unresolved V genes explain less than half, and the rest is unexplained. The DNA was the basis for D and trimming; V, J and clone size are from that table. The sample table lists roughly 720,000 clones, 90% of them with a count of one. The ten largest clones represent 30% to 40% of the sample.

The donors were healthy, HIV-negative adults with no recently reported acute infections or vaccinations. Every donor was a Caucasian adult residing in Nashville, Tennessee, USA. CD8 memory samples consisted of magnetically selected CD45RO+ cells combined with CCR7-negative CD45RA+ effector memory (TemRA) cells. Blood was obtained by leukapheresis, after which PBMCs were separated by Ficoll-Histopaque density gradient centrifugation and cryopreserved in liquid nitrogen vapor phase. Analytical flow cytometry was used to check the purity and quantity of every magnetically sorted T cell population. From each sorted fraction, genomic DNA was isolated and quantified by UV absorbance on a Nanodrop 2000c.

The rearrangement combines TRBV30 with TRBJ1-4; the D gene identity is not certain. Sequencing was performed on memory CD8+ T cells from PBMCs. The intended sense of this specimen's cell subset or site label: CD45RO+ cells pooled with CCR7-negative TemRA cells. This receptor was taken from a man between 18 and 35 years old in good health. Some clones in this sample may be carry-over from other donors' samples. The CDR3 amino acid sequence is: CAWSVPAHQPEKLFF. The nucleotide sequence reads TGTGCCTGGAGTGTACCCGCCCACCAACCTGAAAAACTGTTTTTT.